The T cell receptor beta chain under discussion was sequenced for a study of tumor and adjacent non-tumor tissue in lung cancer. Looking at the study overall: Samples averaged roughly 4.2 million productive TCRbeta reads each. General study results and limits: Normal lung showed higher cumulative top 100 clone frequency than tumor. TCR diversity was significantly greater in tumor than normal lung tissue.

A modified ARM-PCR protocol with three rounds of nested PCR amplified TCRbeta. TCRdb fed the multiplex PCR reads into MiXCR, producing one record per CDR3 protein. The sample lists 100,000 to 150,000 distinct CDR3 sequences; approximately 66% were seen once. This CDR3 region has 14 residues. Per germline, CDR1 LGHNA and CDR2 YSLEER. RNA was extracted from bulk tissue without any cell sorting. Worth noting for this clonotype: Its antigen remains unknown. Germline is not matched at one junction end, which may reflect a read error.

Sequencing was performed on lung tumor tissue. The chain uses TRBV4-3 and TRBJ1-2, with D maybe TRBD1 (5 bases). The TCR originated in a man under 40 with non-small cell lung cancer. The CDR3 DNA is TGCGCCAGCAGCCAGGATTCCGTCAGGGTTGGCTGCACCTTC. Protein product: CASSQDSVRVGCTF.